This T cell receptor beta chain derives from a study of memory CD4+ T cells and cytomegalovirus serostatus. TCRdb's copy holds only in-frame clones and misses some; the assay was immunoSEQ multiplex PCR. Found here are 50,000 to 75,000 clones, around 86% of them singletons; the top ten hold approximately 0.92%. Single viable CD3+CD4+CD8-CD45RO+ cells were sorted as the memory CD4+ T cells. CD4+ T cells were isolated by positive magnetic selection. The V gene's germline CDR1 is MDHEN and CDR2 SYDVKM. The CDR3 runs 14 residues. The sample taken for sequencing was memory CD4+ T cells from blood. This receptor was identified in an adult in good health and CMV-seronegative. The V and J genes are TRBV28 and TRBJ2-5; D is possibly TRBD1 (5 bases). The tail of the sequence fits TRBJ2-7 better, so the J call may be wrong. CDR3 DNA sequence: TGTGCCAGCAGTTTATTCCAGGGCTTCTACGAGCAGTACTTC. Protein: CASSLFQGFYEQYF.